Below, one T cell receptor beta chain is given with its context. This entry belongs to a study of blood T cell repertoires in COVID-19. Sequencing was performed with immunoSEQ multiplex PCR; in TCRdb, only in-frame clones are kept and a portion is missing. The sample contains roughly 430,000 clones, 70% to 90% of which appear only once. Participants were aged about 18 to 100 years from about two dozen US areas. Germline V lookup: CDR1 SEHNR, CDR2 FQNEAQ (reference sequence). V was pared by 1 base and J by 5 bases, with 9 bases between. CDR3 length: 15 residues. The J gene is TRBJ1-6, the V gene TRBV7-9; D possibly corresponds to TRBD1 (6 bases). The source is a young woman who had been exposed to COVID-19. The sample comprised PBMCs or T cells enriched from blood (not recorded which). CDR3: CASSLVQGNNSPLHF. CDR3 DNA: TGTGCCAGCAGCTTAGTGCAGGGGAATAATTCACCCCTCCACTTT.